The 19 T cell receptor beta chains below come from one sample, sequenced in a study of chemoradiotherapy in HPV16-positive cancers. Sequenced by immunoSEQ multiplex PCR; TCRdb stores in-frame clones only, minus some. Of roughly 39,000 clones listed, under 80% are singletons. The sequenced sample was blood, obtained from a patient who underwent chemoradiotherapy. The receptor set was obtained from a human donor with HPV-associated anogenital cancer.

The chain employs TRBV7-3 and TRBJ2-7; D is ambiguous. This CDR3 comprises 14 residues. V lost 0 bases and J lost 5, with 11 bases in between. Germline V CDR1 and CDR2: SGHTA, FQGTGA. CDR3 nucleotide sequence: TGTGCCAGCAGCTTAACCCTCAGTTCACACGAGCAGTACTTC. Its translation: CASSLTLSSHEQYF.

V gene TRBV6-6 combines with J gene TRBJ1-2; D is perhaps TRBD1 (6 bases). Trimming left V 5 bases short and J 5 bases short, with 12 bases between. Germline CDR1 MNHNY, CDR2 SVGAGI (reference sequence). This CDR3 region has 13 residues. The CDR3, as DNA: TGTGCCAGCAGTGGGGACAAGAAATATGGCTACACCTTC. Encoded protein: CASSGDKKYGYTF.

The genes are TRBV19 and TRBJ1-5; no clear D gene. From germline, CDR1 is LNHDA and CDR2 SQIVND (reference sequence). The CDR3 has 13 amino acids. Trimming shortened V by 3 bases and J by 6 bases, and 9 bases separated the two germline ends. CDR3 DNA: TGTGCCAGTAGTATCGGGTTGGGTCAGCCCCAGCATTTT. Translating it yields CASSIGLGQPQHF.

This chain links TRBV7-2 with TRBJ2-2; D remains unclear. CDR1 and CDR2 from the germline V gene are SGHTA and FQGNSA. The CDR3 covers 15 residues. The V end lost 0 bases, the J end lost 3 bases, and 8 bases lay between the germline ends. The CDR3 spells CASSLATTYTGELFF. The CDR3 coding sequence is TGTGCCAGCAGCTTAGCTACTACTTACACCGGGGAGCTGTTTTTT.

This clone was seen a handful of times. The J gene is TRBJ1-2, the V gene TRBV19; 9 bases are shared with TRBD1. The J segment lost 3 bases and the V segment lost 2 bases, leaving 1 base of the junction unmatched. Germline loops: CDR1 LNHDA, CDR2 SQIVND (reference sequence). This CDR3 has 14 amino acids. The CDR3 loop reads CASSITGGDYGYTF. In nucleotides, the CDR3 is TGTGCCAGTAGTATAACAGGGGGCGACTATGGCTACACCTTC.

V usage is TRBV9 and J usage is TRBJ2-6; TRBD2 might be the D (6 bases). There are 15 residues in the CDR3. The germline V gene encodes CDR1 SGDLS and CDR2 YYNGEE. V was trimmed by 0 bases and J by 2 bases, leaving 6 bases between them. DNA for the CDR3: TGTGCCAGCAGCGTAGCGGGGGCTGGGGCCAACGTCCTGACTTTC. This codes for CASSVAGAGANVLTF. The full variable domain, completed using reference TRBV9 and TRBJ2-6, is DSGVTQTPKHLITATGQRVTLRCSPRSGDLSVYWYQQSLDQGLQFLIQYYNGEERAKGNILERFSAQQFPDLHSELNLSSLELGDSALYFCASSVAGAGANVLTFGAGSRLTVL.

V gene TRBV6-5 combines with J gene TRBJ1-4; 11 positions match TRBD1. The CDR3 extends over 14 amino acids. V lost 6 bases to trimming and J lost 6 bases; unmatched junction nucleotides: 3. Germline V lookup: CDR1 MNHEY, CDR2 SVGAGI. The DNA of the CDR3 is TGTGCCAGCAGCCGGACAGGGGGCGATGAAAAACTGTTTTTT. This translates into CASSRTGGDEKLFF.

This sequence joins TRBV7-9 and TRBJ1-1, with TRBD1 as a possible D gene (5 bases). Trimming removed 7 bases at V and 0 bases at J, with 15 bases between. The germline gives CDR1 SEHNR, CDR2 FQNEAQ (reference sequence). CDR3 length: 15 amino acids. CDR3 in DNA: TGTGCCAGCATTCAGGGTCTAATAATGAACACTGAAGCTTTCTTT. It encodes CASIQGLIMNTEAFF.

The rearrangement uses TRBV5-6 and TRBJ2-3; no firm D call. V shed 0 bases and J shed 0 bases, with 5 bases lying between them. CDR3 length: 14 amino acids. CDR1 and CDR2 from the germline V gene are SGHDT and YYEEEE. Written as DNA, the CDR3 is TGTGCCAGCAGCTTGGCCTTGAGCACAGATACGCAGTATTTT. Translation gives CASSLALSTDTQYF.

V and J are TRBV5-1 and TRBJ2-6, with D perhaps given as TRBD1 or TRBD2 (5 bases each). Trimming cost V 1 base and J 0 bases, with 8 bases left between them. Germline loops: CDR1 SGHRS, CDR2 YFSETQ. This CDR3 comprises 16 residues. In DNA form, the CDR3 reads TGCGCCAGCAGCTTGTTGGGGACCTCTGGGGCCAACGTCCTGACTTTC. It yields the protein CASSLLGTSGANVLTF. Full variable domain (rest looked up from reference TRBV5-1 and TRBJ2-6): KAGVTQTPRYLIKTRGQQVTLSCSPISGHRSVSWYQQTPGQGLQFLFEYFSETQRNKGNFPGRFSGRQFSNSRSEMNVSTLELGDSALYLCASSLLGTSGANVLTFGAGSRLTVL.

The chain is built from TRBV7-8 and TRBJ1-4, with unresolved D. Trimming took off 1 base at V and 10 bases at J, with 13 bases between the two ends. The germline CDR1 and CDR2 sequences are SGHVS and FQNEAQ. The CDR3 length is 14 residues. CDR3 in amino acids: CASSLDGVTGKLFF. The CDR3 nucleotides read TGTGCCAGCAGCTTAGATGGGGTGACTGGAAAACTGTTTTTT.

J is TRBJ2-6 and V is TRBV27; TRBD1 matches 8 bases. Germline CDR1 reads MNHEY; CDR2 reads SMNVEV (reference sequence). This CDR3 has 19 residues. Losses at the gene ends were 3 bases for V and 0 bases for J; bases not matched to a gene: 10. CDR3 sequence reads: CASSFLPGTGDSGANVLTF. The CDR3, as DNA: TGTGCCAGCAGTTTCCTTCCCGGGACAGGAGACTCTGGGGCCAACGTCCTGACTTTC.

The chain recombines TRBV19 with TRBJ1-2; possibly TRBD1 for D (6 bases). Trimming removed 7 bases from V and 7 bases from J, with 25 bases in between. Germline V lookup: CDR1 LNHDA, CDR2 SQIVND (reference sequence). The CDR3 is 16 residues long. DNA for the CDR3: TGTGCCAGTACCTTAACAGGGTCGGGTGAAATTGGTGGCTACACCTTC. It specifies CASTLTGSGEIGGYTF. The variable domain in full, completed from reference TRBV19 and TRBJ1-2, reads DGGITQSPKYLFRKEGQNVTLSCEQNLNHDAMYWYRQDPGQGLRLIYYSQIVNDFQKGDIAEGYSVSREKKESFPLTVTSAQKNPTAFYLCASTLTGSGEIGGYTFGSGTRLTVV.

V gene TRBV5-6 combines with J gene TRBJ2-1; TRBD1 agrees at 8 bases. The CDR3 loop spans 15 amino acids. Unmatched junction bases numbered 5, after V lost 3 bases and J lost 3 bases. Germline V gene lookup returns CDR1 SGHDT and CDR2 YYEEEE. The CDR3 DNA sequence: TGTGCCAGCAGCTCGGACAGGGTCGGCTACAATGAGCAGTTCTTC. Its translation is CASSSDRVGYNEQFF.

This chain connects TRBV2 to TRBJ1-5; 8 nucleotides line up with TRBD1. Losses at the gene ends were 6 bases for V and 2 bases for J; bases not matched to a gene: 6. Germline loops: CDR1 SNHLY, CDR2 FYNNEI. The CDR3 is made up of 15 amino acids. The CDR3 region is CASRQGGMGNQPQHF. DNA for the CDR3: TGTGCCAGCAGACAGGGGGGTATGGGCAATCAGCCCCAGCATTTT.

This clone was seen more than once but under ten times. The rearrangement joins TRBV23-1 to TRBJ2-6, with D perhaps being TRBD1 or TRBD2 (5 bases each). TRBV23-1 belongs to the ORF category, with a function that is uncertain. This CDR3 contains 18 residues. Trimming pared 0 bases from V and 0 bases from J, leaving 12 bases between. The CDR3: CASSQSGDLNSGANVLTF. The CDR3 nucleotides are TGCGCCAGCAGTCAATCCGGGGACCTAAACTCTGGGGCCAACGTCCTGACTTTC.

J is TRBJ1-1 and V is TRBV5-3; D is unresolved. TRBV5-3 is an ORF; its function is uncertain. The CDR3 has 12 residues. The V and J ends lost 0 bases and 10 bases respectively, with 10 bases between them. CDR3 protein: CARSLAGRGAFF. The CDR3 DNA follows: TGTGCCAGAAGCTTGGCCGGGCGCGGAGCTTTCTTT.

The rearrangement joins TRBV6-1 to TRBJ1-5; 7 nucleotides agree with TRBD1. J lost 7 bases, V lost 0 bases, and 3 bases had no gene match. Germline values: CDR1 MNHNS, CDR2 SASEGT. This CDR3 spans 14 amino acids. DNA for the CDR3: TGTGCCAGCAGTGAAGCCCAGGGACAGCAGCCCCAGCATTTT. Residues: CASSEAQGQQPQHF.

The table lists this clone with a few counts. The CDR3 DNA sequence: TGCGCCAGCAGCTTGGCCAGTGGGGCCGAAGCTTTCTTT. It is translated as CASSLASGAEAFF. This chain joins TRBV5-1 and TRBJ1-1, with D tentatively TRBD1 (5 bases). V dropped 0 bases and J dropped 8 bases, with 11 bases sitting between them. The CDR3 covers 13 residues. In germline, CDR1 is SGHRS, CDR2 YFSETQ.